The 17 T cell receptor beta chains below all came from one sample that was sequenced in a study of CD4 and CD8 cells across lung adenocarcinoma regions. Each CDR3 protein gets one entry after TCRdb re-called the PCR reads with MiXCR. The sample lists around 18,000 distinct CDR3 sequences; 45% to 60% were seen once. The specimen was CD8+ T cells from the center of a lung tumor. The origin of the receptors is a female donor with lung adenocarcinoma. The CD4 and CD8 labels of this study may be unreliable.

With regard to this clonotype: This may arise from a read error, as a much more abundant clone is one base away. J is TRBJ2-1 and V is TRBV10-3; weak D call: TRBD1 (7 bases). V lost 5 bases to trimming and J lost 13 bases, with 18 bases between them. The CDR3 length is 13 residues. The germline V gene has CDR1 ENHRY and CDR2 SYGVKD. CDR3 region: CAISWDSRETQFF. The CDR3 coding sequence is TGTGCCATCAGTTGGGACAGCCGGGAGACCCAGTTCTTC.

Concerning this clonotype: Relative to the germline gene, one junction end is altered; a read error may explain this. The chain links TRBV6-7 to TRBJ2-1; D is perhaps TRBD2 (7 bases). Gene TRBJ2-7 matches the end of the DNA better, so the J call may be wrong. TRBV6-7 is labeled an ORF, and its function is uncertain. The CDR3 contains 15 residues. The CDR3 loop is CASSPLGGGSDEQYF. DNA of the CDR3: TGTGCCAGCAGTCCTCTGGGGGGGGGCTCCGACGAGCAGTACTTC.

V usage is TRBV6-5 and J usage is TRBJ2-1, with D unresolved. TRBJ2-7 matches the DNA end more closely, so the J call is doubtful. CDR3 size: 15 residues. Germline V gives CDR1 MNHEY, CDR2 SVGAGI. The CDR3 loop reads CASSYSVSGIFEQYF. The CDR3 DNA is TGTGCCAGCAGTTACTCAGTATCAGGCATTTTCGAGCAGTACTTC.

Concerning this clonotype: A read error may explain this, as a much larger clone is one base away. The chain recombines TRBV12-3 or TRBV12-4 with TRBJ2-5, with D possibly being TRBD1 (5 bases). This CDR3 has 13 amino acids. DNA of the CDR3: TGTGCCAGCAGTTTTCGGGTACAGGAGACCCAGAACTTC. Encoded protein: CASSFRVQETQNF.

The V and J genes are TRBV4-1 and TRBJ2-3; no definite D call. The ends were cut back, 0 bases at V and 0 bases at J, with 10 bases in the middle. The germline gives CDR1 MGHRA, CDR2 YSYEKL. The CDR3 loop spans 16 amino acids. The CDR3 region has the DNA TGCGCCAGCAGCCAAGAAGGCGGCGGCAGCACAGATACGCAGTATTTT. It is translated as CASSQEGGGSTDTQYF.

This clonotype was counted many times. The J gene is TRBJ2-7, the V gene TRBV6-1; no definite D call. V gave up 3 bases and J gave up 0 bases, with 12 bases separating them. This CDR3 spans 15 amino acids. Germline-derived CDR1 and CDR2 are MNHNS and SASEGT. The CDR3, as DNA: TGTGCCAGCAGTGAGGTACAGTTCACCTCCTACGAGCAGTACTTC. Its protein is CASSEVQFTSYEQYF.

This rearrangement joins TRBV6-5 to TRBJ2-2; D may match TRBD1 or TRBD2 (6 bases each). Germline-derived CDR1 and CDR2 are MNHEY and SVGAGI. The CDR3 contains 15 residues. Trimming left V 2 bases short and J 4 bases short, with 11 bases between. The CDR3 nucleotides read TGTGCCAGCAGTTACGGGGGGCCGGGCACCGGGGAGCTGTTTTTT. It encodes CASSYGGPGTGELFF.

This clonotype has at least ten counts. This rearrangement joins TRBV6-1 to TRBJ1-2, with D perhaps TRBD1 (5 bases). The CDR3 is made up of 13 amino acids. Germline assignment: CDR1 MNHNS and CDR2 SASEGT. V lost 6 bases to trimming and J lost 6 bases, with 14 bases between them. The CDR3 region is CASSDQGLDGYTF. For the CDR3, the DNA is TGTGCCAGCAGCGACCAGGGATTAGATGGCTACACCTTC.

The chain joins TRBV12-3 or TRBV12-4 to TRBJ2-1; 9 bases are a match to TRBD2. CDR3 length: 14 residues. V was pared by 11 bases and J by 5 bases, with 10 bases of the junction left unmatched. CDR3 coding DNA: TGTGCCTCGGATGCGGGGGGGTGGCACAATGAGCAGTTCTTC. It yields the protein CASDAGGWHNEQFF.

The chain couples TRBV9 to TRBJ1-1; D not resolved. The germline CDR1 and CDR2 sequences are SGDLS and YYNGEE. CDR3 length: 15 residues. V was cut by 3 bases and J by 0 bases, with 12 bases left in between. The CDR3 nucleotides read TGTGCCAGCAGCGGCAGAGACACCCTGAACACTGAAGCTTTCTTT. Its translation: CASSGRDTLNTEAFF.

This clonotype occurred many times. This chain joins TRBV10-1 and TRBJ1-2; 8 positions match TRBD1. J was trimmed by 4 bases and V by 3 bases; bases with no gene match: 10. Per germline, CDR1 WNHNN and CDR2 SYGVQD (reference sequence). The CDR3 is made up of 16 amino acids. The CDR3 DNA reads TGCGCCAGCAGTGACTCGTCGGGACAGGCTCCCTATGGCTACACCTTC. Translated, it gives CASSDSSGQAPYGYTF.

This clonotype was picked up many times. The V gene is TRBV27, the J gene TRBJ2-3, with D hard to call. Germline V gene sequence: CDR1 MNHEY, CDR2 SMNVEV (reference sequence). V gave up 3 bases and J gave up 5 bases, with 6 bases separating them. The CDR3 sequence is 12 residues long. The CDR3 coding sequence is TGTGCCAGCAGTTTCAAGGGAGATACGCAGTATTTT. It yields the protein CASSFKGDTQYF.

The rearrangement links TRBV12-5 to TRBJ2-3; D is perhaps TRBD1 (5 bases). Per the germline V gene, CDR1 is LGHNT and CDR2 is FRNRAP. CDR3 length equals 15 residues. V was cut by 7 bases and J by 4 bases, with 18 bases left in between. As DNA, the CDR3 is TGTGCTAGTGTGGATAAGGGGATCGGGCCAGATACGCAGTATTTT. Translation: CASVDKGIGPDTQYF. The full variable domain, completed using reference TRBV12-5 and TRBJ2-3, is DARVTQTPRHKVTEMGQEVTMRCQPILGHNTVFWYRQTMMQGLELLAYFRNRAPLDDSGMPKDRFSAEMPDATLATLKIQPSEPRDSAVYFCASVDKGIGPDTQYFGPGTRLTVL.

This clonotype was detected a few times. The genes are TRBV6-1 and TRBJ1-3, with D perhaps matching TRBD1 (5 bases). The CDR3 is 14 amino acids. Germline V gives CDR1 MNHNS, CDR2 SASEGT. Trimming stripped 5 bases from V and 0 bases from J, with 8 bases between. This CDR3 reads CASSPGFSGNTIYF. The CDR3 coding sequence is TGTGCCAGCAGTCCAGGGTTCTCTGGAAACACCATATATTTT.

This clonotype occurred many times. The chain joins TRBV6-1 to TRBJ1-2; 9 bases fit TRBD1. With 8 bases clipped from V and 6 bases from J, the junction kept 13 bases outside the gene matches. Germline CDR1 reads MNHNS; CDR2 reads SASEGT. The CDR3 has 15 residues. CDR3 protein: CASERWDRDRNGYTF. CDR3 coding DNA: TGTGCCAGCGAAAGATGGGACAGGGATCGGAATGGCTACACCTTC.

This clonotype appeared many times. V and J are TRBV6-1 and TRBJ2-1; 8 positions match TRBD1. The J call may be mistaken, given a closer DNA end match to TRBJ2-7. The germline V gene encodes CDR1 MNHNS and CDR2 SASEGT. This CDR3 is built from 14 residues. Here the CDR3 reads CASSEWTGNSEQYF. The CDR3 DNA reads TGTGCCAGCAGTGAATGGACAGGGAATTCCGAGCAGTACTTC.

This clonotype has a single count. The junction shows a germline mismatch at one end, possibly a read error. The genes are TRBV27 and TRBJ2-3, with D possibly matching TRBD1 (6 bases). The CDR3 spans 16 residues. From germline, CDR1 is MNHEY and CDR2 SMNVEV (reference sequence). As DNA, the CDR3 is TGTGCCAGCACCTCTTGGGGGCTAAGTGGCAAAGATACTCAGTATTTC. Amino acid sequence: CASTSWGLSGKDTQYF.